The clone carrying this TCR beta chain was counted between two and nine times. Its cognate antigen is unknown. V lost 3 bases and J lost 8, with 10 bases in between. Germline values: CDR1 KGHSH, CDR2 LQKENI. The CDR3 spans 12 residues. This sample is drawn from a study of T cells in localized non-small cell lung cancer. The method was immunoSEQ multiplex PCR; TCRdb's version includes in-frame clones alone and lacks a portion of them. This sample has about 6,300 clones, with roughly 86% found just once. Study results and limitations: Clonality of T cells reached its maximum in uninvolved adjacent lung, surpassing tumor. Sequencing was limited to one tumor region, leaving the possibility of heterogeneity open. Adjacent lung held a median 57 of the top 100 tumor clones.

The chain carries TRBV18 and TRBJ1-2; possibly TRBD1 for D (5 bases). This specimen was peripheral blood, taken before any cancer treatment. The TCR originated in a male donor older than 55 with stage I lung adenocarcinoma. The chain's CDR3 is CASSPGGGGYTF. The CDR3 DNA sequence: TGTGCCAGCTCACCCGGCGGGGGAGGCTACACCTTC.